One sample yielded the 20 T cell receptor beta chains listed below, sequenced in a study of cytomegalovirus exposure and HLA in healthy donors. The study ran its PCR with 60 Vbeta and 13 Jbeta primers. Data came from immunoSEQ multiplex PCR; TCRdb stores just in-frame clones and leaves some out. The table has around 190,000 clones, about 86% seen once; the top ten hold roughly 0.32%. The sequencing sample was made of PBMCs. These receptors all come from a woman aged 30 to 39 in good health and CMV-seronegative.

The chain uses TRBV27 and TRBJ2-1; 9 bases line up with TRBD2. V trimming: 8 bases; J trimming: 5 bases; junction bases outside the gene matches: 7. In germline, CDR1 is MNHEY, CDR2 SMNVEV (reference sequence). CDR3 length equals 14 residues. In DNA form, the CDR3 reads TGTGCCAGCTCATCTAGCGGGGCCAACAATGAGCAGTTCTTC. Translating it yields CASSSSGANNEQFF.

The rearrangement joins TRBV4-1 to TRBJ2-7; 10 bases align to TRBD2. The CDR3 is made up of 16 amino acids. V was clipped by 0 bases and J by 2 bases; unmatched bases: 4. CDR1 MGHRA and CDR2 YSYEKL come from the germline V gene. CDR3 in DNA: TGCGCCAGCAGCCAAGATACTAGCGGGACCCCCTACGAGCAGTACTTC. This codes for CASSQDTSGTPYEQYF.

In its sample, this clone was seen once. This chain joins TRBV18 and TRBJ1-5; 8 positions match TRBD1. The germline V gene encodes CDR1 KGHSH and CDR2 LQKENI. There are 14 residues in the CDR3. The ends lost 3 bases at V and 6 bases at J; junction bases unmatched: 4. CDR3 sequence reads: CASSPGQVTQPQHF. The CDR3 DNA reads TGTGCCAGCTCACCGGGACAGGTCACTCAGCCCCAGCATTTT. The variable domain in full, with the rest retrieved from reference TRBV18 and TRBJ1-5, is NAGVMQNPRHLVRRRGQEARLRCSPMKGHSHVYWYRQLPEEGLKFMVYLQKENIIDESGMPKERFSAEFPKEGPSILRIQQVVRGDSAAYFCASSPGQVTQPQHFGDGTRLSIL.

This clone is a singleton in its sample. The V and J genes are TRBV19 and TRBJ2-5, with D possibly being TRBD1 (5 bases). Trimming cost V 6 bases and J 4 bases, with 6 bases left between them. This CDR3 has 11 amino acids. Germline V gives CDR1 LNHDA, CDR2 SQIVND (reference sequence). The CDR3 DNA reads as TGTGCCAGTAGAAGGGGAGAGACCCAGTACTTC. Encoded protein: CASRRGETQYF.

The V and J genes are TRBV21-1 and TRBJ1-6; the table's D call of TRBD1 was not tested on the DNA. TRBV21-1 counts as a pseudogene. The CDR3 contains 16 residues. CDR3 sequence (DNA): TGTGCCAGCAGCAAAGTAGGCCGGGACAGGGCTTCACCCCTCCACTTT. Residues: CASSKVGRDRASPLHF.

The rearrangement links TRBV5-1 to TRBJ2-7, with 8 nucleotides matching TRBD1. In germline, CDR1 is SGHRS, CDR2 YFSETQ. The CDR3 contains 15 residues. The ends lost 4 bases at V and 5 bases at J; junction bases unmatched: 11. CDR3 residues: CASSRGQVKSNEQYF. CDR3 sequence (DNA): TGCGCCAGCAGCCGGGGACAGGTTAAATCCAACGAGCAGTACTTC.

The rearrangement links TRBV30 to TRBJ2-1; the match to TRBD2 covers 11 bases. The CDR3 length is 17 residues. V shed 3 bases and J 1 base; nucleotides not matched to a gene: 8. Germline CDR1 reads GTSNPN; CDR2 reads SVGIG (reference sequence). The CDR3 nucleotides read TGTGCCTGGAGCCTTCGCCTAGCGGGGGGATCCTACAATGAGCAGTTCTTC. Translation gives CAWSLRLAGGSYNEQFF.

This clone was observed a handful of times. The J gene is TRBJ2-7, the V gene TRBV28; 12 bases line up with TRBD2. Germline V gene sequence: CDR1 MDHEN, CDR2 SYDVKM. CDR3 length: 16 residues. Germline trimming cut 5 bases from V and 8 bases from J; bases unmatched to any gene: 13. For the CDR3, the DNA is TGTGCCAGCAGTACCACCAGGACTAGCGGGGCCAGAAAGCAGTACTTC. Its protein product is CASSTTRTSGARKQYF. Full variable domain (remainder filled in from reference TRBV28 and TRBJ2-7): DVKVTQSSRYLVKRTGEKVFLECVQDMDHENMFWYRQDPGLGLRLIYFSYDVKMKEKGDIPEGYSVSREKKERFSLILESASTNQTSMYLCASSTTRTSGARKQYFGPGTRLTVT.

The chain joins TRBV6-6 to TRBJ1-1; D perhaps matches TRBD1 (6 bases). The CDR3 sequence is 13 residues long. The germline V gene has CDR1 MNHNY and CDR2 SVGAGI (reference sequence). The ends were cut back, 10 bases at V and 0 bases at J, with 12 bases in the middle. CDR3 region: CATNPGVNTEAFF. In DNA form, the CDR3 reads TGTGCCACCAATCCAGGGGTGAACACTGAAGCTTTCTTT.

This chain links TRBV13 with TRBJ2-1; 9 nucleotides line up with TRBD2. CDR3 length: 18 residues. Germline trimming cut 2 bases from V and 6 bases from J; bases unmatched to any gene: 14. Per germline, CDR1 PRHDT and CDR2 FYEKMQ (reference sequence). This CDR3 is CASSLRSQGGGGANEQFF. In DNA, the CDR3 is TGTGCCAGCAGCTTACGCTCCCAGGGTGGCGGGGGGGCCAATGAGCAGTTCTTC.

The V call is TRBV14, the J call TRBJ2-1, with D possibly matching TRBD2 (5 bases). V was shortened by 1 base and J by 3 bases, with 10 bases between the two germline ends. From germline, CDR1 is SGHDN and CDR2 FVKESK. This CDR3 has 15 residues. The CDR3 here is CASSQGRDYYNEQFF. The CDR3 nucleotides read TGTGCCAGCAGCCAAGGGCGCGACTACTACAATGAGCAGTTCTTC.

This chain links TRBV28 with TRBJ1-2; D may be TRBD1 (5 bases). Germline CDR1 is MDHEN and CDR2 is SYDVKM. The ends were cut back, 0 bases at V and 8 bases at J, with 13 bases in the middle. The CDR3 sequence is 14 residues long. CDR3 amino acids: CASSLWAGLGGYTF. The CDR3 nucleotides read TGTGCCAGCAGTTTATGGGCAGGGTTGGGCGGCTACACCTTC.

This clone was recorded once. Mismatch with germline at one junction end may stem from a read error. The V call is TRBV5-1, the J call TRBJ2-1, with TRBD2 identical over 10 bases. Germline CDR1 SGHRS, CDR2 YFSETQ. CDR3 length: 16 residues. The CDR3 reads CASTLGASGGYNEQFF. The CDR3 DNA follows: TGCGCCAGCACCTTGGGAGCTAGCGGGGGATACAATGAGCAGTTCTTC.

V is TRBV5-1 and J is TRBJ2-7, with TRBD1 as a possible D gene (5 bases). The CDR3 consists of 14 residues. CDR1 SGHRS and CDR2 YFSETQ come from the germline V gene. V lost 6 bases and J lost 2, with 15 bases in between. CDR3 nucleotides: TGCGCCAGCATCCGACAGCCCGATGCCTACGAGCAGTACTTC. Residues: CASIRQPDAYEQYF.

The gene calls are TRBV30 and TRBJ2-4; 9 positions agree with TRBD1. V lost 4 bases and J lost 1; bases outside the gene matches: 8. The CDR3 is made up of 16 amino acids. CDR1 is GTSNPN and CDR2 is SVGIG in the germline V gene (reference sequence). CDR3 residues: CAWNPGQGRAKNIQYF. The CDR3 coding sequence is TGTGCCTGGAACCCGGGACAGGGAAGGGCCAAAAACATTCAGTACTTC.

This clone showed up just a few times. This sequence joins TRBV10-2 and TRBJ2-7, with D perhaps matching TRBD1 (6 bases). V lost 6 bases and J 4 bases, leaving 16 bases between the germline ends. CDR1 WSHSY and CDR2 SAAADI come from the germline V gene. This CDR3 spans 14 amino acids. The CDR3: CASRNFGTQYEQYF. CDR3 sequence (DNA): TGCGCCAGCAGAAACTTCGGGACACAGTACGAGCAGTACTTC.

This chain uses TRBV7-2 with TRBJ2-1; tentatively, D is TRBD2 (6 bases). The CDR3 totals 15 residues. Between the trimmed V and J ends, which lost 0 bases and 2 bases, there was a span of 8 bases. Per germline, CDR1 SGHTA and CDR2 FQGNSA. CDR3 bases: TGTGCCAGCAGCTTAGCTAGCGGCACCTACAATGAGCAGTTCTTC. Translating gives CASSLASGTYNEQFF.

The chain has TRBV15 and TRBJ1-1, with 9 bases aligning to TRBD1. The V gene end was trimmed by 4 bases and the J gene end by 1 base; junction bases not matched to a gene: 4. This CDR3 has 15 residues. CDR1 LNHNV and CDR2 YYDKDF come from the germline V gene (reference sequence). The CDR3 protein is CATSTLGQGNTEAFF. In DNA form, the CDR3 reads TGTGCCACCAGCACCCTGGGACAGGGGAACACTGAAGCTTTCTTT.

The V and J genes are TRBV27 and TRBJ2-1; TRBD2 matches 11 bases. Trimming cost V 4 bases and J 6 bases; bases outside gene matches: 5. This CDR3 is built from 15 residues. The germline V gene has CDR1 MNHEY and CDR2 SMNVEV (reference sequence). CDR3 coding DNA: TGTGCCAGCAGTTGGAGTAGCGGGGGGGCCAATGAGCAGTTCTTC. This encodes CASSWSSGGANEQFF.

V and J are TRBV27 and TRBJ2-3, with no clear D. Germline loops: CDR1 MNHEY, CDR2 SMNVEV (reference sequence). With 5 bases removed from V and 5 bases from J, the gap between germline ends came to 8 bases. CDR3 length: 12 residues. The CDR3 spells CASSPRGDTQYF. In DNA form, the CDR3 reads TGTGCCAGCAGTCCCCGCGGAGATACGCAGTATTTT.